This TCR beta chain was identified during a study of monozygotic twins with inflammatory bowel disease. Study observations and caveats: TCRbeta diversity (inverse Simpson) was lower in IBD patients than in healthy co-twins.

Each sample had eight separate cDNA synthesis reactions. No DNA is given; TCRdb re-called the 5' RACE reads and lists each CDR3 protein once. In all, the sample yields roughly 330,000 distinct CDR3 sequences. The germline gives CDR1 SGHTA, CDR2 FQGNSA. The CDR3 contains 17 residues. For this clonotype: Its target is not known.

The material sequenced was blood. The clonotype comes from a human donor with ulcerative colitis or Crohn's disease, or a healthy co-twin of an affected twin (not recorded which). V and J are TRBV7-2 and TRBJ2-7; TCRdb outputs TRBD2, but without DNA this stays unchecked. This CDR3 reads CASSPGSSIGSSYEQYF.